The text below deals with one T cell receptor (beta chain). These data originate in a study of blood T cell repertoires in COVID-19. Background on the study: Italy, Spain and the United States were the sources of the convalescent and acute COVID-19 samples. In each case, the material was cDNA or gDNA derived from T cells, B-cell-depleted T cells, or PBMCs.

Original data processing: Reference gene primers were amplified, and this amplification served to estimate nucleated cell counts. Using immunoSEQ multiplex PCR, the repertoire was profiled, and TCRdb retains in-frame clones only, with some absent. Clonal size and the V and J genes are those of that table, whereas D and trimming came from the DNA. Among 290,000 or so clones listed, around 86% were seen once. Losses at the gene ends were 2 bases for V and 4 bases for J; bases not matched to a gene: 8. Germline loops: CDR1 SGHAT, CDR2 FQNNGV. There are 17 residues in the CDR3. The receptor's source is a man between 65 and 85 years old with acute or convalescent COVID-19. The chain recombines TRBV11-2 with TRBJ2-3; 11 bases agree with TRBD2. Sequences were obtained from peripheral blood. CDR3 nucleotides: TGTGCCAGCAGCTTAATGCGGCTAGCGGGAGGATCAGATACGCAGTATTTT. This encodes CASSLMRLAGGSDTQYF.